The rows below give T cell receptor beta chains drawn from one sample of a study of T cells in Graves' hyperthyroidism and ophthalmopathy. One entry per CDR3 protein, called by TCRdb with MiXCR from the multiplex PCR reads. This table has under 600,000 distinct CDR3 sequences, more than 15% appearing once. Sequencing was carried out using blood. The receptors come from a woman between 40 and 50 years old with Graves' ophthalmopathy. Both conserved end residues are part of each CDR3. A D gene is named only where the DNA matches it firmly. A clone size is listed for some rows: how often the clone was seen (once, few, many), or a class if it is expanded.

>TRBJ2-2|-|TRBV3-1|few
CASSRAGELFF
TGTGCCAGCAGCCGGGCCGGGGAGCTGTTTTTT
>TRBJ1-1|TRBD1|TRBV11-1|many
CASSQDREDAFF
TGTGCCAGCAGCCAAGACAGGGAGGATGCTTTCTTT
>TRBJ2-1|TRBD2|TRBV28|-
CASSSPAAGGYDNEQSF
TGTGCCAGCAGTTCGCCGGCCGCGGGAGGGTACGACAATGAGCAGTCCTTC
>TRBJ2-5|TRBD2|TRBV7-8|many
CASTRSGGPETQYF
TGTGCCAGCACGCGCAGCGGGGGGCCGGAGACCCAGTACTTC
>TRBJ2-7|TRBD1|TRBV6-1|many
CASSPGQGAHEQYF
TGTGCCAGCAGTCCGGGACAGGGGGCCCACGAGCAGTACTTC
>TRBJ2-7|-|TRBV11-1|many
CASSLGWDWTYEQYF
TGTGCCAGCAGCCTTGGGTGGGACTGGACCTACGAGCAGTACTTC
>TRBJ2-7|TRBD1|TRBV12-3/TRBV12-4|-
CASSLGQEVHEQYF
TGTGCCAGCAGTTTGGGACAGGAGGTCCACGAGCAGTACTTC
>TRBJ2-1|TRBD1|TRBV11-3|many
CASSLMTGGVGNEQFF
TGTGCCAGCAGCCTTATGACAGGGGGAGTCGGGAATGAGCAGTTCTTC
>TRBJ1-1|TRBD1|TRBV20-1|many
CSARETGQGNTEAFF
TGCAGTGCTAGAGAGACGGGACAGGGGAACACTGAAGCTTTCTTT
>TRBJ1-1|-|TRBV7-8|many
CASSAYLDRGTEAFF
TGTGCCAGCAGCGCCTACTTGGATCGGGGCACTGAAGCTTTCTTT
>TRBJ1-5|-|TRBV20-1|-
CSARDTPGVSNQPQHF
TGCAGTGCTAGAGATACCCCAGGGGTAAGCAATCAGCCCCAGCATTTT
>TRBJ1-4|-|TRBV7-3|few
CASSPLLTGRGPTNEKLFF
TGTGCCAGCAGCCCCCTGTTGACAGGCCGGGGGCCAACTAATGAAAAACTGTTTTTT
>TRBJ2-7|TRBD2|TRBV10-3|few
CAISDRGASGSPYEQYF
TGTGCCATCAGTGATAGGGGAGCTAGCGGGTCACCCTACGAGCAGTACTTC
>TRBJ2-2|TRBD2|TRBV27|many
CAIRTSSTGELFF
TGTGCCATAAGGACTAGCAGCACCGGGGAGCTGTTTTTT
>TRBJ2-7|TRBD2|TRBV6-2/TRBV6-3|-
CSSSYSGRYYEQYF
TGTTCCAGCAGTTATAGCGGGAGGTACTACGAGCAGTACTTC
>TRBJ2-3|TRBD2|TRBV11-2|many
CASSLGSPGLASIDTQYF
TGTGCCAGCAGCTTGGGGTCGCCGGGACTAGCGAGTATAGATACGCAGTATTTT
>TRBJ1-1|-|TRBV12-3/TRBV12-4|few
CASTLFGHTEAFF
TGTGCCAGCACCCTATTCGGGCACACTGAAGCTTTCTTT
>TRBJ1-1|-|TRBV4-2|-
CASSQGRGVNTEAFF
TGTGCCAGCAGCCAAGGCAGAGGTGTAAACACTGAAGCTTTCTTT
>TRBJ2-2|-|TRBV5-5|-
CASSLVAGPGAGELFF
TGTGCCAGCAGCTTGGTGGCAGGTCCAGGCGCCGGGGAGCTGTTTTTT
>TRBJ1-1|-|TRBV5-1|-
CASSEGTTPYEAFF
TGCGCCAGCAGCGAAGGGACAACTCCCTATGAAGCTTTCTTT
>TRBJ1-2|-|TRBV2|many
CASVDGQSFNYGYTF
TGTGCCAGCGTCGATGGACAGTCTTTTAACTATGGCTACACCTTC
>TRBJ2-1|-|TRBV14|-
CASSQVIGLEQFF
TGTGCCAGCAGCCAAGTGATAGGGCTTGAGCAGTTCTTC
>TRBJ1-1|-|TRBV19|-
CASSRENRDFWTEAFF
TGTGCCAGTAGTAGGGAGAACAGGGATTTTTGGACTGAAGCTTTCTTT
>TRBJ1-3|-|TRBV10-3|few
CAISGQPQGNTIYF
TGTGCCATCAGCGGACAACCCCAAGGAAACACCATATATTTT
>TRBJ2-1|TRBD2|TRBV6-4|-
CASSATSGGALEQFF
TGTGCCAGCAGCGCTACTAGCGGGGGGGCCCTTGAGCAGTTCTTC
>TRBJ2-3|TRBD1|TRBV6-4|many
CASSGGTGDATDTQYF
TGTGCCAGCAGTGGCGGGACAGGGGACGCAACAGATACGCAGTATTTT